The 2 T cell receptor beta chains below all came from one sample that was sequenced in a study of blood T cell repertoires in COVID-19. Method: immunoSEQ multiplex PCR; TCRdb's copy keeps in-frame clones and lacks some. The sample shows about 160,000 clones, approximately 91% of them seen only once. The source material was peripheral blood. These receptors were obtained from a young man with acute or convalescent COVID-19.

V gene TRBV19 combines with J gene TRBJ1-5; a possible D gene is TRBD1 (6 bases). V lost 6 bases, J lost 0 bases, and 15 bases lay in between. The CDR3 has 16 residues. Per the germline V gene, CDR1 is LNHDA and CDR2 is SQIVND (reference sequence). CDR3 nucleotides: TGTGCCAGTAGGACCCTCGGACAGAATAGCAATCAGCCCCAGCATTTT. This codes for CASRTLGQNSNQPQHF. The variable domain in full, with the rest retrieved from reference TRBV19 and TRBJ1-5, is DGGITQSPKYLFRKEGQNVTLSCEQNLNHDAMYWYRQDPGQGLRLIYYSQIVNDFQKGDIAEGYSVSREKKESFPLTVTSAQKNPTAFYLCASRTLGQNSNQPQHFGDGTRLSIL.

The CDR3 protein is CASTRGHDQPQHF. CDR3 in DNA: TGTGCCAGCACGCGGGGCCACGATCAGCCCCAGCATTTT. The V and J genes are TRBV6-6 and TRBJ1-5; D perhaps matches TRBD1 (5 bases). In germline, CDR1 is MNHNY, CDR2 SVGAGI (reference sequence). V shed 7 bases and J shed 5 bases, with 12 bases lying between them. The CDR3 loop spans 13 amino acids.